The 10 T cell receptor beta chains reported below all come from one sample, sequenced in a study of blood T cells in healthy people across ages. Sample-barcoded 5' priming and a J-beta primer mix drove a second PCR of 7 to 11 cycles. From the 5' RACE reads, TCRdb called clonotypes with MiXCR, one entry per CDR3 protein. Of more than 550,000 distinct CDR3 sequences in the sample, about 20% were seen once. Sequenced: blood. Receptors were obtained from a man in his 70s in good health.

CDR3: CASSLYPGGNGIQYF. The CDR3 DNA reads TGTGCCAGCAGTTTATATCCCGGGGGCAATGGCATTCAGTACTTC. The chain couples TRBV28 to TRBJ2-4; possibly TRBD1 or TRBD2 for D (6 bases each). Germline CDR1 is MDHEN and CDR2 is SYDVKM. Trimming removed 1 base at V and 9 bases at J, with 16 bases between. The CDR3 length is 15 residues.

The sample holds many counts of this clonotype. This chain joins TRBV27 and TRBJ1-3; D is possibly TRBD1 (5 bases). Germline V gene sequence: CDR1 MNHEY, CDR2 SMNVEV (reference sequence). The CDR3 totals 21 residues. The V gene lost 1 base and the J gene lost 0 bases, with 25 bases spanning the gap. The CDR3 DNA is TGTGCCAGCAGTTTATACTCCCCTCGCGCAGGGCCTACAATCTCTGGAAACACCATATATTTT. Amino acid sequence: CASSLYSPRAGPTISGNTIYF.

This clonotype was seen more than once but under ten times. The gene calls are TRBV25-1 and TRBJ2-1; 8 nucleotides align to TRBD1. CDR3 length: 13 residues. V lost 9 bases to trimming and J lost 8 bases; unmatched junction nucleotides: 9. CDR1 is MGHDK, CDR2 SYGVNS, per germline. CDR3 residues: CASRRTGTDEQFF. CDR3 nucleotide sequence: TGTGCCAGTCGACGGACAGGGACGGATGAGCAGTTCTTC.

This clonotype has only a few counts. The rearrangement joins TRBV29-1 to TRBJ2-1, with TRBD2 identical over 8 bases. CDR3 length: 13 residues. Germline CDR1 and CDR2: SQVTM and ANQGSEA. The trim removed 7 bases at V and 2 bases at J, leaving 4 bases unmatched. In nucleotides, the CDR3 is TGCAGCGCCCGGGAGGGCCCCTACAATGAGCAGTTCTTC. It is translated as CSAREGPYNEQFF.

This clonotype was counted between two and nine times. This chain joins TRBV7-6 and TRBJ1-1, with D possibly TRBD1 on 6 matching bases. The V gene lost 3 bases and the J gene lost 8 bases, with 13 bases spanning the gap. The germline gives CDR1 SGHVS, CDR2 FNYEAQ. The CDR3 totals 13 residues. This CDR3 reads CASSLTYQGEAFF. The DNA of the CDR3 is TGTGCCAGCAGCTTGACCTACCAGGGGGAAGCTTTCTTT.

The gene calls are TRBV9 and TRBJ2-1; 11 bases line up with TRBD2. Losses at the gene ends were 2 bases for V and 6 bases for J; bases not matched to a gene: 4. CDR3 length: 15 residues. CDR1 is SGDLS, CDR2 YYNGEE, per germline. The DNA of the CDR3 is TGTGCCAGCAGCGTGGTTAGCGGGGGGGTCAATGAGCAGTTCTTC. Amino acids: CASSVVSGGVNEQFF.

This clonotype has a handful of counts. The rearrangement links TRBV28 to TRBJ1-5; D perhaps matches TRBD1 (5 bases). The CDR3 loop spans 16 amino acids. CDR1 is MDHEN, CDR2 SYDVKM, per germline. V gave up 3 bases and J gave up 3 bases, with 15 bases separating them. This CDR3 is CASSLGRGSNNQPQHF. The CDR3 coding sequence is TGTGCCAGCAGTTTGGGGCGGGGGTCAAACAATCAGCCCCAGCATTTT.

The table lists this clonotype with a few counts. The rearrangement joins TRBV5-1 to TRBJ1-6, with D maybe TRBD1 (5 bases). With 2 bases removed from V and 10 bases from J, the gap between germline ends came to 16 bases. Germline V lookup: CDR1 SGHRS, CDR2 YFSETQ. The CDR3 extends over 15 amino acids. The DNA for the CDR3 is TGCGCCAGCAGCTTCGGAGGGGAGAACAGCTCACCCCTCCACTTT. The encoded protein is CASSFGGENSSPLHF.

This rearrangement joins TRBV7-9 to TRBJ2-1; TRBD2 aligns across 7 bases. Germline V lookup: CDR1 SEHNR, CDR2 FQNEAQ (reference sequence). V dropped 3 bases and J dropped 6; count of bases not matched to a gene: 5. The CDR3 runs 14 residues. DNA for the CDR3: TGTGCCAGCAGCTTCGGCGGGAGTAGCAATGAGCAGTTCTTC. Amino acids: CASSFGGSSNEQFF. The whole variable domain, filled in from reference TRBV7-9 and TRBJ2-1, reads DTGVSQNPRHKITKRGQNVTFRCDPISEHNRLYWYRQTLGQGPEFLTYFQNEAQLEKSRLLSDRFSAERPKGSFSTLEIQRTEQGDSAMYLCASSFGGSSNEQFFGPGTRLTVL.

This clonotype was counted between two and nine times. The chain has TRBV20-1 and TRBJ2-1; 8 bases are shared with TRBD2. Germline-derived CDR1 and CDR2 are DFQATT and SNEGSKA (reference sequence). Unmatched junction bases numbered 4, after V lost 1 base and J lost 2 bases. This CDR3 region has 15 residues. CDR3 in DNA: TGCAGTGCTAGAGCTAGCGGGCAGACCTACAATGAGCAGTTCTTC. The encoded protein is CSARASGQTYNEQFF.